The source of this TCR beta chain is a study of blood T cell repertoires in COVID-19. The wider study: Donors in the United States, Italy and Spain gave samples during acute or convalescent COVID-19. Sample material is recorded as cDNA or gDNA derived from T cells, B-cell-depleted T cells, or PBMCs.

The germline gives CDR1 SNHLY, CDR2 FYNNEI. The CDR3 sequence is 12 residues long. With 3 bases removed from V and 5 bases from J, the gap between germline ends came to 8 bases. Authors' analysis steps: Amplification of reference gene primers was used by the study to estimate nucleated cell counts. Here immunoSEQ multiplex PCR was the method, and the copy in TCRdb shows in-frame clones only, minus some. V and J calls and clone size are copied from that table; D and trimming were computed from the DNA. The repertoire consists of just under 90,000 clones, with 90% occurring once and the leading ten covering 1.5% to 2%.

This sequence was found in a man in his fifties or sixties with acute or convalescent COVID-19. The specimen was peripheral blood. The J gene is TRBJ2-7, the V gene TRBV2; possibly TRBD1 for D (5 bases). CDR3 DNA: TGTGCCAGCAGTGAGGGCAGGGACGAGCAGTACTTC. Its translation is CASSEGRDEQYF. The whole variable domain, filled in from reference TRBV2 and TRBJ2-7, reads EPEVTQTPSHQVTQMGQEVILRCVPISNHLYFYWYRQILGQKVEFLVSFYNNEISEKSEIFDDQFSVERPDGSNFTLKIRSTKLEDSAMYFCASSEGRDEQYFGPGTRLTVT.